The 8 T cell receptor beta chains presented below share a single source sample, sequenced in a study of T cells after yellow fever vaccination. TCRdb redid the calling of the 5' RACE reads with MiXCR, one entry per CDR3 protein. The sample yields 150,000 to 200,000 distinct CDR3 sequences, around 7.3% seen once. The input for sequencing was CD4+ T cells sorted from PBMCs, taken less than 6 days after the first yellow fever vaccination. The receptors here all came from a man aged 18 to 35 who received the YFV17D yellow fever vaccine.

This clonotype has a count of ten or more. The V gene is TRBV7-9, the J gene TRBJ2-7, with TRBD1 matching 8 bases. The ends lost 5 bases at V and 5 bases at J; junction bases unmatched: 11. The CDR3 is 15 amino acids. Germline V gene lookup returns CDR1 SEHNR and CDR2 FQNEAQ (reference sequence). CDR3 coding DNA: TGTGCCAGCAGCCAACCGGACAGGGCCGTGCACGAGCAGTACTTC. This gives the protein CASSQPDRAVHEQYF.

This clonotype occurred many times. The chain is built from TRBV7-9 and TRBJ1-1, with D unresolved. CDR1 and CDR2 from the germline V gene are SEHNR and FQNEAQ (reference sequence). V was clipped by 5 bases and J by 5 bases, with 9 bases between them. The CDR3 is 12 amino acids. The CDR3 is CASSLMGTEAFF. In nucleotides, the CDR3 is TGTGCCAGCAGCCTTATGGGGACTGAAGCTTTCTTT.

This clonotype has only one observation. This may be a read error: a much more frequent sequence differs by one nucleotide. The chain is built from TRBV12-3 or TRBV12-4 and TRBJ2-5; D unresolved. CDR3 length: 15 residues. V lost 6 bases and J 3 bases, leaving 17 bases between the germline ends. The CDR3 region is CASSPHADRKETQYF. CDR3 sequence (DNA): TGTGCCAGCAGCCCCCACGCGGATCGTAAAGAGACCCAGTACTTC.

This chain joins TRBV5-4 and TRBJ2-2, with D perhaps matching TRBD2 (7 bases). Trimming took off 2 bases at V and 0 bases at J, with 11 bases between the two ends. The CDR3 sequence is 16 residues long. CDR1 is SGHNT and CDR2 is YYREEE in the germline V gene (reference sequence). The CDR3 sequence: CASSLGGVANTGELFF. The CDR3 DNA sequence: TGTGCCAGCAGCTTAGGGGGGGTGGCGAACACCGGGGAGCTGTTTTTT.

In this sample, this clonotype turned up many times. The CDR3 DNA reads TGTGCCAGCTCACCAAAACTAGCGGGGGGAGCCTACGAGCAGTACTTC. This translates into CASSPKLAGGAYEQYF. The J gene is TRBJ2-7, the V gene TRBV18; the match to TRBD2 covers 12 bases. The germline CDR1 and CDR2 sequences are KGHSH and LQKENI. J gave up 2 bases and V 2 bases, and 4 bases lay outside the gene matches. The CDR3 contains 16 residues.

This rearrangement joins TRBV20-1 to TRBJ2-1; 8 nucleotides align to TRBD2. Trimming at V came to 0 bases and at J to 8 bases, leaving 9 bases not matched to a gene. CDR1 and CDR2 (germline): DFQATT, SNEGSKA (reference sequence). This CDR3 spans 15 amino acids. The CDR3 bases are TGCAGTGCTAGAGATCCCAGCGGGGGTTCCGATGAGCAGTTCTTC. Its protein is CSARDPSGGSDEQFF.

This clonotype was detected ten times or more. The V and J genes are TRBV6-6 and TRBJ1-5; D is ambiguous. The CDR3 spans 13 residues. V gave up 11 bases and J gave up 4 bases, with 15 bases separating them. Germline CDR1 is MNHNY and CDR2 is SVGAGI (reference sequence). CDR3 loop: CAAHPRDNQPQHF. The CDR3 DNA reads TGTGCCGCACACCCCAGAGATAATCAGCCCCAGCATTTT.

There are many counts of this clonotype. The genes are TRBV7-9 and TRBJ2-3, with 9 bases lining up with TRBD2. The V gene end was trimmed by 5 bases and the J gene end by 6 bases; junction bases not matched to a gene: 9. The CDR3 totals 15 residues. The germline gives CDR1 SEHNR, CDR2 FQNEAQ (reference sequence). CDR3 bases: TGTGCCAGCAGCCGACGGGCTAGCGGGGAGGATACGCAGTATTTT. Residues: CASSRRASGEDTQYF.